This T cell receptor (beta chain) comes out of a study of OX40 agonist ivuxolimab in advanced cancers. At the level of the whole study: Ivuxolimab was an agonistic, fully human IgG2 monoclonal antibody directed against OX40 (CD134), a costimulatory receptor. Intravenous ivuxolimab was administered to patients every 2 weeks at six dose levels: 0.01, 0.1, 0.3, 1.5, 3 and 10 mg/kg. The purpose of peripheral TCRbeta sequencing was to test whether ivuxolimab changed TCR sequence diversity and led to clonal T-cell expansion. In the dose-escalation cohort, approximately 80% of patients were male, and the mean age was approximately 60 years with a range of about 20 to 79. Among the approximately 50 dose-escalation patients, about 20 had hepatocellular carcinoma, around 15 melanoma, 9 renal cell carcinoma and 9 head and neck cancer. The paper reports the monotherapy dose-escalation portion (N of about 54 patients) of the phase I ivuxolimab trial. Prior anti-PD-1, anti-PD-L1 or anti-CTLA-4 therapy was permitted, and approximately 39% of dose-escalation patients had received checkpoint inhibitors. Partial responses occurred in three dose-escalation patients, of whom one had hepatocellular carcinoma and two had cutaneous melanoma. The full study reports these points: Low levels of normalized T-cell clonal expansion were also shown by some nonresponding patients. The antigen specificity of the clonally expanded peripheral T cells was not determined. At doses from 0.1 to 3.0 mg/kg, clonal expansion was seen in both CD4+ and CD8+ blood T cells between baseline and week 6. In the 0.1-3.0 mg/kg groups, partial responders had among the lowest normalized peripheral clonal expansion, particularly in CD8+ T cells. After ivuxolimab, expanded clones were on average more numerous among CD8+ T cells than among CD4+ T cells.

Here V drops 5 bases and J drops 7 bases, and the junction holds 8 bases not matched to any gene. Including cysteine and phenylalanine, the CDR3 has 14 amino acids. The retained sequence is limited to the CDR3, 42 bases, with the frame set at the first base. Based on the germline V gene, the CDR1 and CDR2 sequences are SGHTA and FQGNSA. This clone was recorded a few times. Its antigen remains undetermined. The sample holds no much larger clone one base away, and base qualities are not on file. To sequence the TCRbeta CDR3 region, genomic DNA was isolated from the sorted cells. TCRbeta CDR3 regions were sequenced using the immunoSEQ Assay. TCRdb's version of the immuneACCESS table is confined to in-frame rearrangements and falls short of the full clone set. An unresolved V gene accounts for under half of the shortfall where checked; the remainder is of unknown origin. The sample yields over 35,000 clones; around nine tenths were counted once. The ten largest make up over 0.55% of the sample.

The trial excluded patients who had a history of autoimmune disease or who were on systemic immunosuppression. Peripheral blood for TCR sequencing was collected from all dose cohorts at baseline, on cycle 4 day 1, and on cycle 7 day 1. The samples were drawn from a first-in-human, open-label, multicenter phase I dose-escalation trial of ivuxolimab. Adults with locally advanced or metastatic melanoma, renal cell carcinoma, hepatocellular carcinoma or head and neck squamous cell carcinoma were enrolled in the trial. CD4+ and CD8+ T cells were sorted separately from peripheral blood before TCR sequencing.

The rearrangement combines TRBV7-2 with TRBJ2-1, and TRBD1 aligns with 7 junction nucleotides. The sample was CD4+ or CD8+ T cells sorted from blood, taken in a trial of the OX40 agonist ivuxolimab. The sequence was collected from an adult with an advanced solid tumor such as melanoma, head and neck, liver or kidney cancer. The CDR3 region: CASSRQGALNEQFF. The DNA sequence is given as TGTGCCAGCAGCCGACAGGGAGCCCTAAATGAGCAGTTCTTC.